The 20 T cell receptor beta chains given below trace back to one sample, sequenced in a study of shared clonotypes between healthy human individuals. Using immunoSEQ multiplex PCR, the repertoire was profiled, and TCRdb retains in-frame clones only, with some absent. Of 300,000 to 400,000 clones detected, about 74% appear once; the ten largest clones hold about 9.4%. The sequencing sample was made of memory CD4+ T cells sorted from blood. Subset meaning: CD45RA-negative fraction. These receptors originate from a young man in good health.

This sequence joins TRBV7-7 and TRBJ2-1; unclear D gene. The CDR3 sequence is 13 residues long. Trimming removed 5 bases from V and 7 bases from J, with 12 bases in between. Germline V CDR1 and CDR2: SSHAT, FNYEAQ (reference sequence). CDR3 coding DNA: TGTGCCAGCAGCCATACGCCGATAAATGAGCAGTTCTTC. Translating it yields CASSHTPINEQFF.

In this sample, this clone turned up a few times. The rearrangement uses TRBV20-1 and TRBJ2-7; no reliable D call. Germline CDR1 reads DFQATT; CDR2 reads SNEGSKA (reference sequence). The CDR3 is 11 residues long. Trimming cost V 6 bases and J 6 bases, with 12 bases left between them. CDR3 in DNA: TGCAGTGCCTCCTCTCTAGGCGAGCAGTACTTC. It yields the protein CSASSLGEQYF.

The chain is built from TRBV6-5 and TRBJ2-2, with 7 bases matching TRBD1. The CDR3 totals 14 residues. Losses at the gene ends were 6 bases for V and 3 bases for J; bases not matched to a gene: 4. Germline CDR1 is MNHEY and CDR2 is SVGAGI. This CDR3 reads CASRQGPDTGELFF. The CDR3 DNA sequence: TGTGCCAGCAGACAGGGGCCGGACACCGGGGAGCTGTTTTTT.

The chain employs TRBV18 and TRBJ2-7; TRBD2 agrees at 8 bases. The germline V gene has CDR1 KGHSH and CDR2 LQKENI. V was clipped by 1 base and J by 5 bases; unmatched bases: 7. The CDR3 extends over 15 amino acids. CDR3 in DNA: TGTGCCAGCTCACCACAAAGCGGGAGTGTCGACGAGCAGTACTTC. This gives the protein CASSPQSGSVDEQYF. The complete variable domain, with remaining parts taken from reference TRBV18 and TRBJ2-7, reads NAGVMQNPRHLVRRRGQEARLRCSPMKGHSHVYWYRQLPEEGLKFMVYLQKENIIDESGMPKERFSAEFPKEGPSILRIQQVVRGDSAAYFCASSPQSGSVDEQYFGPGTRLTVT.

The chain carries TRBV5-1 and TRBJ2-2; no reliable D call. The CDR3 runs 16 residues. Germline V gives CDR1 SGHRS, CDR2 YFSETQ. Trimming stripped 0 bases from V and 6 bases from J, with 15 bases between. The CDR3 reads CASSLGAERWSGELFF. In DNA, the CDR3 is TGCGCCAGCAGCTTGGGGGCGGAGAGGTGGTCCGGGGAGCTGTTTTTT.

On this clone itself: This may be a read error, as it is one base from a much larger clone. This sequence joins TRBV9 and TRBJ2-1; D ambiguous. The length of the CDR3 is 14 residues. Germline CDR1 SGDLS, CDR2 YYNGEE. V lost 0 bases to trimming and J lost 2 bases, with 6 bases between them. The CDR3, as DNA: TGTGCCAGCAGCGTAGCCGACACCTACAATGAGCAGTTCTTC. Protein product: CASSVADTYNEQFF.

This chain connects TRBV6-4 to TRBJ2-3; 10 nucleotides match TRBD2. V shed 8 bases, J shed 4 bases, and the junction held 6 bases outside the gene matches. Germline V lookup: CDR1 MRHNA, CDR2 SNTAGT. CDR3 size: 14 residues. This CDR3 is CASALAGESDTQYF. In DNA, the CDR3 is TGTGCCAGCGCTCTAGCGGGAGAATCAGATACGCAGTATTTT.

V is TRBV5-1 and J is TRBJ2-7; 8 bases fit TRBD1. The CDR3 length is 15 residues. Losses at the gene ends were 0 bases for V and 6 bases for J; bases not matched to a gene: 8. The germline V gene has CDR1 SGHRS and CDR2 YFSETQ. CDR3 DNA sequence: TGCGCCAGCAGCTTGGCCCCCGCTACAGGGGGCGAGCAGTACTTC. This encodes CASSLAPATGGEQYF.

This rearrangement joins TRBV4-1 to TRBJ2-1, with a weak D call TRBD2 (5 bases). CDR3 length equals 15 residues. Looked up from germline, CDR1 is MGHRA and CDR2 is YSYEKL. Trimming took off 2 bases at V and 5 bases at J, with 13 bases between the two ends. The CDR3 here is CASSQLAGQHNEQFF. In nucleotides, the CDR3 is TGCGCCAGCAGCCAACTTGCGGGTCAGCACAATGAGCAGTTCTTC.

The V and J genes are TRBV2 and TRBJ2-3; no reliable D call. Trimming left V 6 bases short and J 2 bases short, with 9 bases between. CDR1 is SNHLY, CDR2 FYNNEI, per germline. The CDR3 loop spans 13 amino acids. CDR3: CASSAWDTDTQYF. The CDR3 DNA reads TGTGCCAGCAGCGCTTGGGACACAGATACGCAGTATTTT.

The chain carries TRBV19 and TRBJ2-1; 11 bases match TRBD2. The trim removed 4 bases at V and 3 bases at J, leaving 5 bases unmatched. The CDR3 covers 16 residues. The germline CDR1 and CDR2 sequences are LNHDA and SQIVND (reference sequence). The CDR3 sequence is CASSTGLADLYNEQFF. Here the CDR3 DNA reads TGTGCCAGTAGTACGGGACTAGCGGACCTCTACAATGAGCAGTTCTTC.

This clone was detected a few times. The CDR3 bases are TGCGCCAGCAGTGTAGGGACAGGGTTGACTTCGTATACGGATGGGAACATTCAGTACTTC. Translating gives CASSVGTGLTSYTDGNIQYF. The J gene is TRBJ2-4, the V gene TRBV10-2; 9 bases line up with TRBD1. CDR1 is WSHSY, CDR2 SAAADI, per germline. Germline trimming cut 4 bases from V and 7 bases from J; bases unmatched to any gene: 23. This CDR3 comprises 20 residues.

The sample holds one count of this clone. The rearrangement uses TRBV7-6 and TRBJ2-2; TRBD1 or TRBD2 may be the D gene (6 bases each). This CDR3 comprises 17 residues. Germline-derived CDR1 and CDR2 are SGHVS and FNYEAQ. Between the trimmed V and J ends, which lost 3 bases and 3 bases, there was a span of 17 bases. CDR3 coding DNA: TGTGCCAGCAGCTTGCCCGCGAGGGGGGTGGACACCGGGGAGCTGTTTTTT. Encoded protein: CASSLPARGVDTGELFF.

V and J are TRBV6-5 and TRBJ2-2, with 7 bases lining up with TRBD2. The length of the CDR3 is 15 residues. Germline CDR1 and CDR2: MNHEY and SVGAGI. V shed 7 bases, J shed 5 bases, and the junction held 10 bases outside the gene matches. This CDR3 is CASTRGGSATGELFF. CDR3 DNA: TGTGCCAGCACCCGAGGCGGGAGCGCTACCGGGGAGCTGTTTTTT.

V gene TRBV2 combines with J gene TRBJ2-1; 9 bases agree with TRBD2. V dropped 7 bases and J dropped 1; count of bases not matched to a gene: 5. From germline, CDR1 is SNHLY and CDR2 FYNNEI. The CDR3 totals 15 residues. The CDR3: CASKRTSGSYNEQFF. CDR3 DNA: TGTGCCAGCAAGCGCACTAGCGGGTCCTACAATGAGCAGTTCTTC.

This clone appeared a few times. The chain couples TRBV2 to TRBJ2-7; 8 nucleotides align to TRBD2. The germline V gene has CDR1 SNHLY and CDR2 FYNNEI. The CDR3 has 17 residues. The V segment lost 4 bases and the J segment 2 bases; nucleotides outside the gene matches: 13. CDR3 amino acids: CASSGMGSGTSTYEQYF. The CDR3 DNA reads TGTGCCAGCAGTGGAATGGGGTCGGGGACTAGTACCTACGAGCAGTACTTC.

The V call is TRBV28, the J call TRBJ2-7, with 8 bases lining up with TRBD1. V dropped 5 bases and J dropped 1; count of bases not matched to a gene: 4. The CDR3 sequence is 14 residues long. CDR1 and CDR2 (germline): MDHEN, SYDVKM. The CDR3 spells CASSRRTGSYEQYF. In DNA, the CDR3 is TGTGCCAGCAGTCGCCGGACAGGGTCCTACGAGCAGTACTTC.

This rearrangement joins TRBV2 to TRBJ2-2; 7 bases fit TRBD1. There are 17 residues in the CDR3. The J segment lost 5 bases and the V segment lost 2 bases, leaving 11 bases of the junction unmatched. From germline, CDR1 is SNHLY and CDR2 FYNNEI. This CDR3 reads CASSERVQGFGTGELFF. The CDR3 DNA reads as TGTGCCAGCAGTGAAAGAGTACAGGGGTTTGGTACCGGGGAGCTGTTTTTT.

The V gene is TRBV6-1, the J gene TRBJ1-6; possibly TRBD1 for D (5 bases). Trimming left V 6 bases short and J 13 bases short, with 22 bases between. The germline gives CDR1 MNHNS, CDR2 SASEGT. There are 15 residues in the CDR3. As DNA, the CDR3 is TGTGCCAGCAGATCCGACCCGCCCGATTCAGGGCCCCTCCACTTT. Its translation: CASRSDPPDSGPLHF.

This clone was recorded a few times. In the same sample, other DNA sequences code for this CDR3. The rearrangement links TRBV6-1 to TRBJ2-2; 8 bases match TRBD1. The V segment lost 8 bases and the J segment 5 bases; nucleotides outside the gene matches: 10. This CDR3 is 15 amino acids long. Germline CDR1 reads MNHNS; CDR2 reads SASEGT. CDR3 sequence reads: CASLQGVGRTGELFF. DNA for the CDR3: TGTGCCAGCCTACAGGGGGTTGGTCGTACCGGGGAGCTGTTTTTT.